This TCR beta chain is from a study of beta chain features in type 1 diabetes. CD4+ naive, central memory, regulatory and stem cell-like memory subsets were isolated by sorting on CD45RO/CCR7/CD25/CD127/CD95/CD27. The CDR3 has 12 amino acids. V was trimmed by 3 bases and J by 8 bases, leaving 10 bases between them. The germline V gene has CDR1 KGHSY and CDR2 FQNENV. Expressed TCRB transcripts were sequenced because the entire RNA isolate underwent reverse transcription. Average reads for naive, central memory and regulatory T cell samples were 3.5 million to 4.5 million. Produced via immunoSEQ multiplex PCR; TCRdb's table is partial and in-frame only. The table records 600,000 to 700,000 clones, about an eighth of them present only once. Regarding the study as a whole: Among patients with Type 1 diabetes, TCRB CDR3s were moderately but significantly shorter in every one of the four CD4+ subsets. Whether HLA type influences TCRB rearrangement remained unresolved here. Patients with type 1 diabetes carried fewer insertions and had more deletions at their VDJ junctions.

About this clone itself: Antigen specificity is unknown.

The TCR originated in a man aged 18 to 35 with type 1 diabetes. Specimen: naive CD4+ T cells from blood. The V and J genes are TRBV16 and TRBJ1-1; D is perhaps TRBD1 (5 bases). DNA for the CDR3: TGTGCCAGCAGCCACGCAGGGATCGAAGCTTTCTTT. Translated, it gives CASSHAGIEAFF.